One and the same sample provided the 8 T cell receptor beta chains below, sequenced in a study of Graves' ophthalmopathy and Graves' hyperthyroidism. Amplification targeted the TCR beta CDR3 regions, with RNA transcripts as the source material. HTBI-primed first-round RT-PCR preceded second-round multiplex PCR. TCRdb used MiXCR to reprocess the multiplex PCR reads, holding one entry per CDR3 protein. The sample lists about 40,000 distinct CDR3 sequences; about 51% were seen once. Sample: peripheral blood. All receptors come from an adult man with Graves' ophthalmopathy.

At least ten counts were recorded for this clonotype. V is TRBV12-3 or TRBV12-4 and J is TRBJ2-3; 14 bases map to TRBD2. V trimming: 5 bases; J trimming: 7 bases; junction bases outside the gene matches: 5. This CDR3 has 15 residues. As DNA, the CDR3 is TGTGCCAGCAGTGCCGGGACTAGCGGGGGACATACGCAGTATTTT. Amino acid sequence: CASSAGTSGGHTQYF.

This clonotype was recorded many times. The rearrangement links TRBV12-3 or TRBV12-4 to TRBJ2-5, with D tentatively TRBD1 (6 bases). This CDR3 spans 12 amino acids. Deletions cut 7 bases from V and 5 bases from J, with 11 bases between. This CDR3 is CASKIGGETQYF. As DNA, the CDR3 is TGTGCCAGCAAAATAGGGGGTGAGACCCAGTACTTC.

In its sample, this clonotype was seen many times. In DNA form, the CDR3 reads TGTGCCAGCAGGGGGGCGGGCTCTGGAAACACCATATATTTT. Its protein is CASRGAGSGNTIYF. The J gene is TRBJ1-3, the V gene TRBV12-3 or TRBV12-4; TRBD1 might be the D (6 bases). V was clipped by 6 bases and J by 0 bases, with 9 bases between them. The CDR3 totals 14 residues.

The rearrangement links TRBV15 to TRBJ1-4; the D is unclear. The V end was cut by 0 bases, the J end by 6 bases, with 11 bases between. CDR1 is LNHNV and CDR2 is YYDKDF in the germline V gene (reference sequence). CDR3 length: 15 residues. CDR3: CATSRDAYGDEKLFF. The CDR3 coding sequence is TGTGCCACCAGCAGAGATGCTTACGGGGATGAAAAACTGTTTTTT.

CDR3 sequence (DNA): TGTGCCAGCAGATCGGGACAGGGGAACACTGAAGCTTTCTTT. Protein: CASRSGQGNTEAFF. The rearrangement uses TRBV12-3 or TRBV12-4 and TRBJ1-1, with 9 bases lining up with TRBD1. V was pared by 6 bases and J by 1 base, with 3 bases of the junction left unmatched. The CDR3 runs 14 residues.

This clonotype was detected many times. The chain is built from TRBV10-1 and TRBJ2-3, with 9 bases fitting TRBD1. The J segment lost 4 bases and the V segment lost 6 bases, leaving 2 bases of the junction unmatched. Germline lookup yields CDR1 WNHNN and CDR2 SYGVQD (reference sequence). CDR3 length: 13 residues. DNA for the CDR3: TGCGCCAGCAGCCGGGACAGGGCAGATACGCAGTATTTT. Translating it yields CASSRDRADTQYF.

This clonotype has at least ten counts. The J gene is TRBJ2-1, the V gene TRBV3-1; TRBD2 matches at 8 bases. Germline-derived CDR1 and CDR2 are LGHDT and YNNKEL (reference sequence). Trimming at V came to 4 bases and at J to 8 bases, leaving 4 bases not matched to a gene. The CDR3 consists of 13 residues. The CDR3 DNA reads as TGTGCCAGCAGCCGCGGGAGGTTGGATGAGCAGTTCTTC. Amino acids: CASSRGRLDEQFF.

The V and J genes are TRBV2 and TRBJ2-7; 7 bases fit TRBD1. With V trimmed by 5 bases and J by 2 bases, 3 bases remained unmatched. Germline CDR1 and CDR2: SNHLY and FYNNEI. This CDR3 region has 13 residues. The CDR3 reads CASSWGQTYEQYF. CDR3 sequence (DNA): TGTGCCAGCAGTTGGGGACAGACCTACGAGCAGTACTTC.